Shown below are 23 T cell receptor beta chains from a single sample sequenced in a study of shared clonotypes between healthy human individuals. Method: immunoSEQ multiplex PCR; TCRdb's copy keeps in-frame clones and lacks some. This table has hundreds of thousands of clones, about two thirds appearing once. The specimen was memory CD4+ T cells sorted from blood. Stated subset: CD45RA-negative fraction. The origin of the receptors is a woman in her 30s in good health.

For the CDR3, the DNA is TGTGCCAGCAGTGAAAACAACCTCGGACAGTCTTTCTATGGCTACACCTTC. Amino acids: CASSENNLGQSFYGYTF. The chain recombines TRBV25-1 with TRBJ1-2; D possibly corresponds to TRBD1 (6 bases). The ends were cut back, 2 bases at V and 4 bases at J, with 20 bases in the middle. CDR1 and CDR2 (germline): MGHDK, SYGVNS. The CDR3 sequence is 17 residues long.

The rearrangement joins TRBV5-1 to TRBJ2-1; 7 bases are a match to TRBD2. CDR1 SGHRS and CDR2 YFSETQ come from the germline V gene. Germline trimming cut 3 bases from V and 7 bases from J; bases unmatched to any gene: 10. CDR3 length: 15 residues. CDR3 nucleotides: TGCGCCAGCAGCTACAGCGGGAATCGACTAAATGAGCAGTTCTTC. Protein product: CASSYSGNRLNEQFF.

The V call is TRBV5-1, the J call TRBJ2-1, with TRBD1 matching 10 bases. Germline CDR1 and CDR2: SGHRS and YFSETQ. This CDR3 is 15 amino acids long. Unmatched junction bases numbered 9, after V lost 4 bases and J lost 8 bases. This CDR3 reads CASSTTGGSSHEQFF. The CDR3, as DNA: TGCGCCAGCAGCACGACAGGGGGCTCGTCTCATGAGCAGTTCTTC. Based on the CDR3 plus reference TRBV5-1 and TRBJ2-1, the full variable domain is KAGVTQTPRYLIKTRGQQVTLSCSPISGHRSVSWYQQTPGQGLQFLFEYFSETQRNKGNFPGRFSGRQFSNSRSEMNVSTLELGDSALYLCASSTTGGSSHEQFFGPGTRLTVL.

V is TRBV25-1 and J is TRBJ2-1, with TRBD2 as a possible D gene (6 bases). This CDR3 is built from 16 residues. Trimming removed 4 bases from V and 5 bases from J, with 18 bases in between. From germline, CDR1 is MGHDK and CDR2 SYGVNS. The CDR3 DNA follows: TGTGCCAGCAGTGCCCTCTTGTGGGAGGTCGACAATGAGCAGTTCTTC. It yields the protein CASSALLWEVDNEQFF.

V and J are TRBV5-1 and TRBJ2-7, with 7 bases lining up with TRBD1. This CDR3 spans 17 amino acids. The V gene's germline CDR1 is SGHRS and CDR2 YFSETQ. The ends lost 0 bases at V and 0 bases at J; junction bases unmatched: 9. Here the CDR3 reads CASSLGDRVPTSYEQYF. DNA of the CDR3: TGCGCCAGCAGCTTGGGAGACAGGGTCCCTACCTCCTACGAGCAGTACTTC.

This clone was picked up a small number of times. The V gene is TRBV28, the J gene TRBJ2-2, with D maybe TRBD2 (5 bases). The CDR3 consists of 15 residues. The germline V and J ends were trimmed by 9 bases and 1 base, with 15 bases remaining between them. CDR1 MDHEN and CDR2 SYDVKM come from the germline V gene. For the CDR3, the DNA is TGTGCCAGTTCAGAGGCCGGGGAGAACACCGGGGAGCTGTTTTTT. Amino acid sequence: CASSEAGENTGELFF.

The rearrangement uses TRBV19 and TRBJ2-1, with D possibly matching TRBD1 (6 bases). Between the trimmed V and J ends, which lost 4 bases and 0 bases, there was a span of 10 bases. This CDR3 has 15 residues. CDR1 and CDR2 (germline): LNHDA, SQIVND (reference sequence). The CDR3 DNA sequence: TGTGCCAGTAGTAACCAGGGGACCTCCTACAATGAGCAGTTCTTC. This sequence encodes CASSNQGTSYNEQFF. Combining the CDR3 with reference TRBV19 and TRBJ2-1 gives the whole variable domain DGGITQSPKYLFRKEGQNVTLSCEQNLNHDAMYWYRQDPGQGLRLIYYSQIVNDFQKGDIAEGYSVSREKKESFPLTVTSAQKNPTAFYLCASSNQGTSYNEQFFGPGTRLTVL.

This clone was counted once. This chain joins TRBV5-4 and TRBJ2-1; D possibly corresponds to TRBD1 (5 bases). V was clipped by 4 bases and J by 0 bases, with 14 bases between them. CDR1 and CDR2 from the germline V gene are SGHNT and YYREEE (reference sequence). CDR3 length equals 16 residues. The CDR3 loop is CASSLQGPYSYNEQFF. CDR3 sequence (DNA): TGTGCCAGCAGCCTTCAGGGCCCCTACTCCTACAATGAGCAGTTCTTC.

Of note for this clone: This same CDR3 is encoded by further DNA sequences in the sample. The chain recombines TRBV2 with TRBJ1-1; no clear D gene. This CDR3 spans 12 amino acids. Germline-derived CDR1 and CDR2 are SNHLY and FYNNEI. V was clipped by 7 bases and J by 0 bases, with 6 bases between them. CDR3: CASIRMNTEAFF. CDR3 DNA: TGTGCCAGCATACGCATGAACACTGAAGCTTTCTTT.

V usage is TRBV6-1 and J usage is TRBJ2-5; D could derive from TRBD1 or TRBD2 (5 bases each). Germline CDR1 and CDR2: MNHNS and SASEGT. The length of the CDR3 is 15 residues. Trimming removed 6 bases at V and 5 bases at J, with 19 bases between. Here the CDR3 DNA reads TGTGCCAGCAGACAACCCGAGGGGTGGGGGGAGACCCAGTACTTC. Amino acids: CASRQPEGWGETQYF.

J is TRBJ1-4 and V is TRBV2, with 8 bases identical to TRBD1. Trimming took 6 bases from V and 6 from J; bases not matched to a gene: 9. Germline CDR1 reads SNHLY; CDR2 reads FYNNEI. The CDR3 contains 15 residues. The CDR3 nucleotides are TGTGCCAGCAGGATAACAGGGGGTCCTGATGAAAAACTGTTTTTT. This sequence encodes CASRITGGPDEKLFF.

V and J are TRBV27 and TRBJ2-3, with a possible D match to TRBD2 (5 bases). Germline lookup yields CDR1 MNHEY and CDR2 SMNVEV (reference sequence). Trimming cost V 3 bases and J 6 bases, with 10 bases left between them. This CDR3 contains 13 residues. The chain's CDR3 is CASSFRERDTQYF. The CDR3 nucleotides are TGTGCCAGCAGTTTTCGAGAGCGGGATACGCAGTATTTT.

This chain uses TRBV5-8 with TRBJ1-4; D gene uncertain. The V and J ends lost 3 bases and 8 bases respectively, with 14 bases between them. Germline CDR1 SGHTS, CDR2 YDEGEE. The CDR3 covers 14 residues. CDR3 protein: CASSSRWAGEKLFF. The CDR3 DNA reads TGTGCCAGCAGCTCTAGATGGGCGGGCGAAAAACTGTTTTTT.

The chain is built from TRBV19 and TRBJ1-1; the D is unclear. Trimming took 4 bases from V and 6 from J, leaving 9 bases between them. This CDR3 is built from 12 residues. The germline gives CDR1 LNHDA, CDR2 SQIVND (reference sequence). CDR3 loop: CASSREQSEAFF. The CDR3 DNA is TGTGCCAGTAGTAGGGAACAGTCTGAAGCTTTCTTT.

The rearrangement uses TRBV2 and TRBJ1-1; D unclear. This CDR3 is built from 13 residues. Trimming stripped 7 bases from V and 6 bases from J, with 15 bases between. Germline V gene sequence: CDR1 SNHLY, CDR2 FYNNEI. CDR3 nucleotides: TGTGCCAGCACCATAATGAGACACGCTGAAGCTTTCTTT. It encodes CASTIMRHAEAFF.

The V gene is TRBV28, the J gene TRBJ1-2; TRBD1 is a possible D gene (6 bases). Germline V gene lookup returns CDR1 MDHEN and CDR2 SYDVKM. The CDR3 runs to 14 residues. Trimming cost V 6 bases and J 4 bases, with 15 bases left between them. The CDR3 reads CASRRTVPPYGYTF. The CDR3 nucleotides read TGTGCCAGCAGGCGGACAGTTCCCCCCTATGGCTACACCTTC.

The chain joins TRBV5-1 to TRBJ2-7, with 15 bases matching TRBD2. CDR1 and CDR2 (germline): SGHRS, YFSETQ. There are 15 residues in the CDR3. V trimming: 3 bases; J trimming: 5 bases; junction bases outside the gene matches: 3. The CDR3 DNA is TGCGCCAGCAGCTGGGGACTAGCGGGAGGCCACGAGCAGTACTTC. Its protein product is CASSWGLAGGHEQYF.

V and J are TRBV5-1 and TRBJ2-1; 9 bases fit TRBD2. In germline, CDR1 is SGHRS, CDR2 YFSETQ. The CDR3 loop spans 15 amino acids. V shed 3 bases and J 7 bases; nucleotides not matched to a gene: 8. CDR3 nucleotides: TGCGCCAGCAGCTACTTAGCGGGAGAGGGAAATGAGCAGTTCTTC. Encoded protein: CASSYLAGEGNEQFF.

The genes are TRBV28 and TRBJ2-2, with D possibly being TRBD1 (6 bases). The germline gives CDR1 MDHEN, CDR2 SYDVKM. There are 13 residues in the CDR3. The germline V and J ends were trimmed by 10 bases and 7 bases, with 16 bases remaining between them. The CDR3 coding sequence is TGTGCCACCAGGGGAAGGGCGGGCGGGGAGCTGTTTTTT. It specifies CATRGRAGGELFF.

The chain has TRBV9 and TRBJ1-4; unclear D gene. The V end was cut by 2 bases, the J end by 7 bases, with 12 bases between. The CDR3 covers 14 residues. The germline V gene encodes CDR1 SGDLS and CDR2 YYNGEE. CDR3 residues: CASSVGLELEKLFF. CDR3 DNA sequence: TGTGCCAGCAGCGTGGGGTTAGAACTTGAAAAACTGTTTTTT.

This chain joins TRBV7-8 and TRBJ1-1; TRBD1 is a possible D gene (6 bases). The CDR3 length is 16 residues. The germline V gene encodes CDR1 SGHVS and CDR2 FQNEAQ. V was cut by 5 bases and J by 1 base, with 17 bases left in between. The chain's CDR3 is CASSHVRQASNTEAFF. The DNA of the CDR3 is TGTGCCAGCAGCCACGTTCGACAGGCCTCGAACACTGAAGCTTTCTTT.

The chain joins TRBV4-1 to TRBJ2-7; TRBD2 is a possible D gene (5 bases). This CDR3 spans 15 amino acids. V lost 3 bases, J lost 3 bases, and 15 bases lay in between. CDR1 is MGHRA and CDR2 is YSYEKL in the germline V gene. The CDR3 spells CASSHPTEDNYEQYF. The DNA for the CDR3 is TGCGCCAGCAGCCATCCGACGGAGGATAACTACGAGCAGTACTTC.

The chain couples TRBV28 to TRBJ2-5; D call uncertain. V was clipped by 6 bases and J by 7 bases, with 18 bases between them. The CDR3 covers 14 residues. Germline V gene data show CDR1 as MDHEN and CDR2 as SYDVKM. CDR3 sequence: CASRGRASAGTQYF. The CDR3 DNA follows: TGTGCCAGCAGAGGAAGGGCCTCCGCAGGGACCCAGTACTTC.